There are a few counts of the clone carrying this TCR beta chain. Its target is unknown. V lost 3 bases to trimming and J lost 1 base, with 15 bases between them. The CDR3 extends over 16 amino acids. Germline lookup yields CDR1 MGHRA and CDR2 YSYEKL. The data are from a study of cytomegalovirus exposure and HLA in healthy donors. Whole-study context: Most donors, 80% to 90% of 398 genotyped, fell in the Caucasian-associated ancestry cluster.

It was with 60 Vbeta and 13 Jbeta primers that the PCR ran. The method was immunoSEQ multiplex PCR; TCRdb's version includes in-frame clones alone and lacks a portion of them. Among 150,000 to 200,000 clones listed, over 60% were seen once. Study-wide findings and caveats: In vitro experiments confirmed that a few CMV-associated chains were specific for CMV antigens. Researchers counted around 170 TCR beta chains as cytomegalovirus-associated. Reportedly, diagnosis of cytomegalovirus status by the classifier showed high specificity and sensitivity.

This clonotype was sampled from a girl aged 10-17 years in good health and CMV-seronegative. Input material: PBMCs. This chain uses TRBV4-1 with TRBJ1-1; no reliable D call. CDR3 amino acids: CASSHFSQQRNTEAFF. The CDR3 DNA sequence: TGCGCCAGCAGCCATTTCTCGCAGCAGCGGAACACTGAAGCTTTCTTT.